The 24 T cell receptor beta chains in this list originate from one sample, sequenced in a study of cytomegalovirus exposure and HLA in healthy donors. In the PCR, 60 Vbeta and 13 Jbeta primers were used. The assay was immunoSEQ multiplex PCR, and TCRdb's table has in-frame clones only and misses some. The sample holds fewer than 200,000 clones; 84% are singletons and the top ten take about 1%. Material for sequencing was PBMCs. Every receptor here comes from a man younger than 45 in good health and CMV-seronegative.

The chain employs TRBV14 and TRBJ2-7, with TRBD1 matching over 7 bases. Germline V gene sequence: CDR1 SGHDN, CDR2 FVKESK. The CDR3 is 15 residues long. Germline trimming cut 0 bases from V and 3 bases from J; bases unmatched to any gene: 5. CDR3 region: CASSQDLDRVYEQYF. Here the CDR3 DNA reads TGTGCCAGCAGCCAAGATCTCGACAGGGTCTACGAGCAGTACTTC. Based on the CDR3 plus reference TRBV14 and TRBJ2-7, the full variable domain is EAGVTQFPSHSVIEKGQTVTLRCDPISGHDNLYWYRRVMGKEIKFLLHFVKESKQDESGMPNNRFLAERTGGTYSTLKVQPAELEDSGVYFCASSQDLDRVYEQYFGPGTRLTVT.

The sample holds a few counts of this clone. The rearrangement uses TRBV9 and TRBJ2-1; 14 nucleotides line up with TRBD2. The CDR3 length is 19 residues. Per the germline V gene, CDR1 is SGDLS and CDR2 is YYNGEE. V lost 0 bases and J lost 5; bases outside the gene matches: 10. CDR3 in DNA: TGTGCCAGCAGCGTAGTCGGGACTAGCGGGGGATATCCCCACAATGAGCAGTTCTTC. This codes for CASSVVGTSGGYPHNEQFF.

The rearrangement uses TRBV7-9 and TRBJ1-1; D unresolved. V lost 1 base to trimming and J lost 3 bases, with 9 bases between them. Germline V gene sequence: CDR1 SEHNR, CDR2 FQNEAQ (reference sequence). The CDR3 runs 14 residues. The CDR3 DNA reads TGTGCCAGCAGCTTAGGCGGGGAGGACACTGAAGCTTTCTTT. It specifies CASSLGGEDTEAFF. The full variable domain, its missing parts supplied by reference TRBV7-9 and TRBJ1-1, is DTGVSQNPRHKITKRGQNVTFRCDPISEHNRLYWYRQTLGQGPEFLTYFQNEAQLEKSRLLSDRFSAERPKGSFSTLEIQRTEQGDSAMYLCASSLGGEDTEAFFGQGTRLTVV.

The chain is built from TRBV30 and TRBJ2-4; 12 nucleotides line up with TRBD1. J gave up 9 bases and V 5 bases, and 11 bases lay outside the gene matches. Germline CDR1 and CDR2: GTSNPN and SVGIG (reference sequence). The CDR3 length is 15 residues. The CDR3 loop is CAWAHRDRGRGIQYF. The CDR3 DNA is TGTGCCTGGGCCCACCGGGACAGGGGGCGAGGCATTCAGTACTTC.

This clone has just a few counts. The chain links TRBV11-2 to TRBJ2-3; D possibly corresponds to TRBD2 (6 bases). V was pared by 6 bases and J by 0 bases, with 13 bases between. The CDR3 has 15 amino acids. Germline CDR1 reads SGHAT; CDR2 reads FQNNGV. The CDR3 protein is CASRWGDLSTDTQYF. In nucleotides, the CDR3 is TGTGCCAGCAGGTGGGGGGATTTAAGCACAGATACGCAGTATTTT.

CDR3 in DNA: TGTGCCATCGCTCAGGGGCGGGGGGGGGTCACAGATACGCAGTATTTT. This encodes CAIAQGRGGVTDTQYF. The chain carries TRBV10-3 and TRBJ2-3; 9 nucleotides align to TRBD2. J gave up 2 bases and V 8 bases, and 11 bases lay outside the gene matches. The CDR3 length is 16 residues. Germline V lookup: CDR1 ENHRY, CDR2 SYGVKD.

This rearrangement joins TRBV18 to TRBJ2-7, with 9 bases aligning to TRBD1. This CDR3 is built from 14 residues. Germline values: CDR1 KGHSH, CDR2 LQKENI. With 3 bases clipped from V and 2 bases from J, the junction kept 2 bases outside the gene matches. The CDR3 protein is CASSPDRGTYEQYF. The CDR3 DNA reads TGTGCCAGCTCACCGGACAGGGGTACCTACGAGCAGTACTTC.

This chain connects TRBV5-4 to TRBJ2-7, with D possibly being TRBD1 (6 bases). The CDR3 covers 15 residues. V was clipped by 3 bases and J by 0 bases, with 13 bases between them. The germline V gene has CDR1 SGHNT and CDR2 YYREEE (reference sequence). The CDR3 sequence: CASSWGRQSSYEQYF. The CDR3 DNA follows: TGTGCCAGCAGCTGGGGGCGACAGAGCTCCTACGAGCAGTACTTC.

This chain connects TRBV4-3 to TRBJ2-5; D is unresolved. CDR1 and CDR2 (germline): LGHNA, YSLEER. The CDR3 has 15 residues. V lost 0 bases and J 5 bases, leaving 13 bases between the germline ends. CDR3 in amino acids: CASSQEFAPRETQYF. CDR3 coding DNA: TGCGCCAGCAGCCAAGAGTTCGCCCCCCGGGAGACCCAGTACTTC.

This clone was counted a few times. The CDR3 loop is CAWSYSDTQYF. CDR3 DNA: TGTGCCTGGAGTTATTCGGATACGCAGTATTTT. The chain carries TRBV30 and TRBJ2-3; D gene unclear. The ends were cut back, 2 bases at V and 6 bases at J, with 6 bases in the middle. CDR3 length equals 11 residues. In germline, CDR1 is GTSNPN, CDR2 SVGIG (reference sequence).

The V call is TRBV28, the J call TRBJ2-1; 8 positions agree with TRBD1. This CDR3 has 15 amino acids. Germline CDR1 reads MDHEN; CDR2 reads SYDVKM. V lost 7 bases to trimming and J lost 5 bases; unmatched junction nucleotides: 10. The CDR3 coding sequence is TGTGCCAGCAATAAGGACAGGGTCGGGGACAATGAGCAGTTCTTC. Residues: CASNKDRVGDNEQFF.

Points on this clone: This same CDR3 is encoded by further DNA sequences in the sample. This chain joins TRBV30 and TRBJ2-3; the match to TRBD2 covers 8 bases. The germline V gene encodes CDR1 GTSNPN and CDR2 SVGIG (reference sequence). The J segment lost 2 bases and the V segment lost 0 bases, leaving 4 bases of the junction unmatched. There are 15 residues in the CDR3. The CDR3 DNA reads TGTGCCTGGAGTGTACGGGGGGGTTACACAGATACGCAGTATTTT. Its translation: CAWSVRGGYTDTQYF.

The J gene is TRBJ2-2, the V gene TRBV5-1; TRBD2 matches at 12 bases. Trimming took 4 bases from V and 4 from J; bases not matched to a gene: 11. CDR3 length: 18 amino acids. Per the germline V gene, CDR1 is SGHRS and CDR2 is YFSETQ. This CDR3 reads CASSLIGLAGIGTGELFF. The CDR3 bases are TGCGCCAGCAGCCTTATAGGACTAGCGGGAATCGGCACCGGGGAGCTGTTTTTT.

This rearrangement joins TRBV28 to TRBJ2-7; D may be TRBD1 (6 bases). CDR1 is MDHEN, CDR2 SYDVKM, per germline. The CDR3 length is 16 residues. The V gene lost 8 bases and the J gene lost 0 bases, with 20 bases spanning the gap. CDR3 amino acids: CASGNFRGSLSYEQYF. The CDR3 DNA reads TGTGCCAGCGGGAACTTCAGGGGTAGCCTCTCCTACGAGCAGTACTTC.

The chain links TRBV27 to TRBJ1-1; unclear D gene. Germline V CDR1 and CDR2: MNHEY, SMNVEV (reference sequence). The V gene lost 5 bases and the J gene lost 0 bases, with 7 bases spanning the gap. This CDR3 has 13 amino acids. The CDR3 sequence: CASSTLMNTEAFF. For the CDR3, the DNA is TGTGCCAGCAGTACTCTTATGAACACTGAAGCTTTCTTT.

This clone was counted between two and nine times. The chain uses TRBV5-1 and TRBJ2-2; D uncertain. Germline V gene lookup returns CDR1 SGHRS and CDR2 YFSETQ. V lost 0 bases, J lost 3 bases, and 6 bases lay in between. The CDR3 has 14 residues. DNA for the CDR3: TGCGCCAGCAGCTTGGACAGATACACCGGGGAGCTGTTTTTT. Protein product: CASSLDRYTGELFF.

This chain joins TRBV6-6 and TRBJ1-1; D not certain. This CDR3 has 14 residues. V lost 7 bases to trimming and J lost 7 bases, with 19 bases between them. Germline-derived CDR1 and CDR2 are MNHNY and SVGAGI (reference sequence). The CDR3, as DNA: TGTGCCAGCACGGATGATAGGTTCGGGAGTGAAGCTTTCTTT. Its translation: CASTDDRFGSEAFF.

The CDR3 loop reads CASTWEGNTEAFF. For the CDR3, the DNA is TGCGCCAGCACCTGGGAGGGGAACACTGAAGCTTTCTTT. The chain joins TRBV5-1 to TRBJ1-1; no firm D call. Trimming shortened V by 6 bases and J by 1 base, and 10 bases separated the two germline ends. The CDR3 runs 13 residues. The germline V gene encodes CDR1 SGHRS and CDR2 YFSETQ.

The chain has TRBV27 and TRBJ2-1; TRBD2 matches at 7 bases. The CDR3 is made up of 14 amino acids. The V gene's germline CDR1 is MNHEY and CDR2 SMNVEV (reference sequence). J gave up 7 bases and V 2 bases, and 5 bases lay outside the gene matches. The CDR3 sequence is CASSLRHGGNEQFF. The DNA of the CDR3 is TGTGCCAGCAGTTTAAGACACGGGGGGAATGAGCAGTTCTTC.

The CDR3 DNA is TGTGCCAGCAGCTTGTATCCCGGGACAGGGGCTTTTAGTGAGCAGTTCTTC. Its translation: CASSLYPGTGAFSEQFF. The chain joins TRBV5-6 to TRBJ2-1, with 10 positions matching TRBD1. Per the germline V gene, CDR1 is SGHDT and CDR2 is YYEEEE. J gave up 9 bases and V 1 base, and 13 bases lay outside the gene matches. The CDR3 totals 17 residues.

The rearrangement links TRBV2 to TRBJ1-1; the match to TRBD1 covers 12 bases. Germline CDR1 is SNHLY and CDR2 is FYNNEI. The CDR3 spans 14 residues. Germline trimming cut 6 bases from V and 4 bases from J; bases unmatched to any gene: 3. The CDR3: CASRGQGAGTEAFF. The CDR3 coding sequence is TGTGCCAGCAGGGGACAGGGGGCCGGCACTGAAGCTTTCTTT.

The rearrangement links TRBV30 to TRBJ2-7; maybe TRBD2 (7 bases). The V end was cut by 5 bases, the J end by 0 bases, with 14 bases between. Germline CDR1 reads GTSNPN; CDR2 reads SVGIG (reference sequence). The CDR3 covers 14 residues. The CDR3 protein is CAWGGGGSSYEQYF. In nucleotides, the CDR3 is TGTGCCTGGGGAGGGGGGGGAAGCTCCTACGAGCAGTACTTC.

The rearrangement uses TRBV9 and TRBJ2-5, with 8 bases matching TRBD1. This CDR3 contains 18 residues. V gave up 0 bases and J gave up 2 bases; unmatched junction bases: 12. Germline CDR1 and CDR2: SGDLS and YYNGEE. The CDR3 nucleotides read TGTGCCAGCAGCGTAGCTGTGGCAGGGGGCGCGGTTCAAGAGACCCAGTACTTC. This gives the protein CASSVAVAGGAVQETQYF.

The chain joins TRBV12-5 to TRBJ2-3, with a weak D call TRBD1 (5 bases). Germline lookup yields CDR1 LGHNT and CDR2 FRNRAP. V lost 1 base and J lost 0, with 11 bases in between. The CDR3 sequence is 16 residues long. For the CDR3, the DNA is TGTGCTAGTGGTTTGGGCTTCAGGGTGAGCACAGATACGCAGTATTTT. Translated, it gives CASGLGFRVSTDTQYF. Supplemented by reference TRBV12-5 and TRBJ2-3, the full variable domain reads DARVTQTPRHKVTEMGQEVTMRCQPILGHNTVFWYRQTMMQGLELLAYFRNRAPLDDSGMPKDRFSAEMPDATLATLKIQPSEPRDSAVYFCASGLGFRVSTDTQYFGPGTRLTVL.